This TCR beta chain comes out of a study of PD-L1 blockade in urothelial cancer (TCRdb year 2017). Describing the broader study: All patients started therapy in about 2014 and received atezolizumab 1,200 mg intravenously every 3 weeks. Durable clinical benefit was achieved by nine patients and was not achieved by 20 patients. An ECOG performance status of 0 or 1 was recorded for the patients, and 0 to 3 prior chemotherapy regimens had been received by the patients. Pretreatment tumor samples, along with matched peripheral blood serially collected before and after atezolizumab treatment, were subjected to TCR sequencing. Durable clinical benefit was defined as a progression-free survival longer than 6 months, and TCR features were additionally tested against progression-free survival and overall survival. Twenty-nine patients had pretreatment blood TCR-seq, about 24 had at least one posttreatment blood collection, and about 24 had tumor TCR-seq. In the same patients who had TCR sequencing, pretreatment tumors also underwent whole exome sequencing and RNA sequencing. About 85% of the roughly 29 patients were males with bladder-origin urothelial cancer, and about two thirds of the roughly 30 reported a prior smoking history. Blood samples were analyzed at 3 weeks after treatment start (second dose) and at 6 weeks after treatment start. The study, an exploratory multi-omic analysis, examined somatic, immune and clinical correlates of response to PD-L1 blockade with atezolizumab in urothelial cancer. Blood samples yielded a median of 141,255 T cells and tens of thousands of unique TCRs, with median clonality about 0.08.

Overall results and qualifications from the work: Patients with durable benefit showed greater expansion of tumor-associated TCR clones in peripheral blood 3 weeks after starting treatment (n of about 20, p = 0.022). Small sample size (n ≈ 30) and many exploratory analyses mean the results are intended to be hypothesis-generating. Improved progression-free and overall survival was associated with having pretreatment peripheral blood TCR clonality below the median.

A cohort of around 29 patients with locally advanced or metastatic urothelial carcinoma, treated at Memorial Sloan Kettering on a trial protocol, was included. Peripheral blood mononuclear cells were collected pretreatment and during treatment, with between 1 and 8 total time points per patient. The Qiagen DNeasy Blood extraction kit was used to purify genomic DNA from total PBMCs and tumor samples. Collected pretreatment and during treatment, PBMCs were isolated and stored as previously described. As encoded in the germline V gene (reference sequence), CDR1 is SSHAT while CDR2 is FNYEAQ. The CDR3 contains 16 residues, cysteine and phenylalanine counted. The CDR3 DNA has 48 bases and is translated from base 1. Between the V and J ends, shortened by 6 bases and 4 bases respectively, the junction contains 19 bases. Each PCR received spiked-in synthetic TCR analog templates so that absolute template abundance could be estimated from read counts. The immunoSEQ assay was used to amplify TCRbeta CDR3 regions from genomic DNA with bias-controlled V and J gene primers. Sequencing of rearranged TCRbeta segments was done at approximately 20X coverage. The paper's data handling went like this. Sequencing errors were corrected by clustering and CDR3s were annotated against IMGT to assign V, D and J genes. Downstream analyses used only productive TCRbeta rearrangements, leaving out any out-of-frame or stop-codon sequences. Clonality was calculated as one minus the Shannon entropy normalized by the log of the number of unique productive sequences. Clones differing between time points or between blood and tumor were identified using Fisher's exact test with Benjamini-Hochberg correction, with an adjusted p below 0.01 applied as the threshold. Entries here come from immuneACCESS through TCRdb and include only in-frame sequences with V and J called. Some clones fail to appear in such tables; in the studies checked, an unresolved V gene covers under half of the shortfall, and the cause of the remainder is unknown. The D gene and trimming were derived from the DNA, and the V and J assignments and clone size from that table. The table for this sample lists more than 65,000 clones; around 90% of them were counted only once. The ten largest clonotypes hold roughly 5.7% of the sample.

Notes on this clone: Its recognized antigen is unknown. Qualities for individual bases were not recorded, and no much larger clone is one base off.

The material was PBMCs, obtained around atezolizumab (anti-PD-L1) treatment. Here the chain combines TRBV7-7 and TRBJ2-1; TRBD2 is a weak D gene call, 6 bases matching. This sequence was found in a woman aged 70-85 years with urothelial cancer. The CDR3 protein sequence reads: CASSETGGRSYNEQFF. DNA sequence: TGTGCCAGCAGTGAAACTGGAGGGAGGTCTTACAATGAGCAGTTCTTC. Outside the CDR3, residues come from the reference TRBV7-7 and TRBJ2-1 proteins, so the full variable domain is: GAGVSQSPRYKVTKRGQDVTLRCDPISSHATLYWYQQALGQGPEFLTYFNYEAQPDKSGLPSDRFSAERPEGSISTLTIQRTEQRDSAMYRCASSETGGRSYNEQFFGPGTRLTVL.